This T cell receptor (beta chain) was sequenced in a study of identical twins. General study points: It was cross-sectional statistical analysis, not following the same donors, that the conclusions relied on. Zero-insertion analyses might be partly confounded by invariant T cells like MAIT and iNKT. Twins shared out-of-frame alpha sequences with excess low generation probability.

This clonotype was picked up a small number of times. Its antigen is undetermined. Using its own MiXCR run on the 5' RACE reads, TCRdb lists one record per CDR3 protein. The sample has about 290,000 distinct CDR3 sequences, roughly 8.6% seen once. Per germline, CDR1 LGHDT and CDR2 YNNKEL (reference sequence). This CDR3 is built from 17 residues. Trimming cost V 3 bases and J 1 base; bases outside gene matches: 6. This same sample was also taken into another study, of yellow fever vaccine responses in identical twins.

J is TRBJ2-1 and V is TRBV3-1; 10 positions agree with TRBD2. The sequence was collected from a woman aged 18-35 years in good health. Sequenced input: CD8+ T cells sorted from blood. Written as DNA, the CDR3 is TGTGCCAGCAGCCACACGATAGCGGGAGGATCCTACAATGAGCAGTTCTTC. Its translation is CASSHTIAGGSYNEQFF.